The clone carrying this T cell receptor (beta chain) was seen a few times. Its matching antigen is unknown. These data belong to a study of vaccination and CD4 T cells after COVID-19. The CDR3 sequence is 14 residues long. Trimming stripped 5 bases from V and 5 bases from J, with 15 bases between. The study sequenced cultured CD4+ T cell DNA using the Oncomine TCR Beta short-read assay. Each CDR3 protein is one row after TCRdb ran MiXCR on the PCR reads. This sample yields roughly 13,000 distinct CDR3 sequences, of which around two fifths are seen a single time; approximately 15% belongs to the top ten. This sample's treatment: approximately nine-day PBMC culture with coronavirus spike peptide pools or control peptides (ViraFEST assay).

The chain has TRBV12-3 or TRBV12-4 and TRBJ2-5; possible D gene TRBD2, 7 bases. The sample comprised cultured CD4+ T cells from blood. This receptor was identified in a human donor with COVID-19. The CDR3 here is CASSPGGTGETQYF. The CDR3 coding sequence is TGTGCCAGCAGTCCGGGGGGCACGGGCGAGACCCAGTACTTC.